This is a list of T cell receptor delta chains from one sample in a study of gamma-delta T cells after stem cell transplantation. TCRdb applied CATT to the RT-PCR reads for clone calling. Here the sample spans around 13,000 delta-chain clones, roughly 34% being singletons. Sequencing was carried out using gamma-delta T cells. The origin of the receptors is a human donor. It is not recorded whose cells these are; they may come from a transplant donor. Both conserved end residues are part of each CDR3. D genes are given only for firm matches. Rows may omit the clone size; those that give it use once, few, many or a size class.

j_call: TRDJ2
d_call: TRDD3
v_call: TRDV2
clone_size: few
cdr3_aa: CACDPVLGDTRALTAQLFF
cdr3_nt: TGTGCCTGTGACCCTGTACTGGGGGATACGAGGGCTTTGACAGCACAACTCTTCTTT

j_call: TRDJ1
d_call: TRDD2
v_call: TRDV3
clone_size: few
cdr3_aa: CAFVESNGISGLPTMWGTTDKLIF
cdr3_nt: TGTGCCTTTGTTGAGTCCAATGGCATCTCGGGCCTTCCTACGATGTGGGGGACTACCGATAAACTCATCTTT

j_call: TRDJ1
d_call: TRDD3
v_call: TRDV2
clone_size: few
cdr3_aa: CACDTGLSYNHWGKTDKLIF
cdr3_nt: TGTGCCTGTGACACCGGCCTTTCATACAATCACTGGGGGAAGACCGATAAACTCATCTTT

j_call: TRDJ3
d_call: -
v_call: TRDV2
clone_size: -
cdr3_aa: CACQTWPAGALPSSWDTRQMFF
cdr3_nt: TGTGCCTGTCAGACTTGGCCTGCGGGGGCCTTGCCTAGCTCCTGGGACACCCGACAGATGTTTTTC

j_call: TRDJ1
d_call: TRDD3
v_call: TRDV1
clone_size: few
cdr3_aa: CALGKSVSPGLGGPKLIF
cdr3_nt: TGTGCTCTTGGGAAATCAGTATCCCCGGGACTGGGGGGGCCTAAGCTCATCTTT

j_call: TRDJ1
d_call: TRDD3
v_call: TRDV2
clone_size: medium-sized
cdr3_aa: CACDPLLGDTDKLIF
cdr3_nt: TGTGCCTGTGATCCTCTACTGGGGGATACCGATAAACTCATCTTT

j_call: TRDJ1
d_call: -
v_call: TRDV1
clone_size: -
cdr3_aa: CALGGHISPRPYLGAPTDKLIF
cdr3_nt: TGTGCTCTTGGGGGCCACATTTCTCCGCGGCCGTACTTGGGGGCTCCTACCGATAAACTCATCTTT

j_call: TRDJ2
d_call: TRDD3
v_call: TRDV2
clone_size: -
cdr3_aa: CACARGYALTAQLFF
cdr3_nt: TGTGCCTGTGCGCGGGGATACGCTTTGACAGCACAACTCTTCTTT

j_call: TRDJ2
d_call: -
v_call: TRAV29/DV5
clone_size: -
cdr3_aa: CAATFPQSVAAQLFF
cdr3_nt: TGTGCAGCAACCTTCCCCCAATCAGTCGCAGCACAACTCTTCTTT

j_call: TRDJ1
d_call: -
v_call: TRDV1
clone_size: few
cdr3_aa: CALGELLPTVSDILGDTDKLIF
cdr3_nt: TGTGCTCTTGGGGAACTCCTTCCTACGGTGTCGGATATACTGGGGGATACCGATAAACTCATCTTT

j_call: TRDJ3
d_call: TRDD3
v_call: TRDV2
clone_size: few
cdr3_aa: CACDTRLWGIRIPGTPWDTRQMFF
cdr3_nt: TGTGCCTGTGACACGAGATTGTGGGGGATACGAATCCCAGGGACGCCCTGGGACACCCGACAGATGTTTTTC

j_call: TRDJ3
d_call: TRDD3
v_call: TRDV1
clone_size: few
cdr3_aa: CALGVGRDTRSWDTRQMFF
cdr3_nt: TGTGCTCTTGGGGTAGGTAGGGATACGCGCTCCTGGGACACCCGACAGATGTTTTTC

j_call: TRDJ1
d_call: TRDD3
v_call: TRDV1
clone_size: -
cdr3_aa: CALGPRAYRTGGFSDKADKLIF
cdr3_nt: TGTGCTCTTGGGCCCCGGGCGTACCGTACTGGGGGATTCTCCGACAAGGCCGATAAACTCATCTTT

j_call: TRDJ1
d_call: TRDD3
v_call: TRDV1
clone_size: -
cdr3_aa: CALGETNKARRGDTGDKLIF
cdr3_nt: TGTGCTCTTGGGGAAACGAACAAAGCCCGTCGGGGGGATACCGGCGATAAACTCATCTTT

j_call: TRDJ3
d_call: TRDD3
v_call: TRDV2
clone_size: few
cdr3_aa: CACDRLTGGRSSWDTRQMFF
cdr3_nt: TGTGCCTGTGACAGACTTACTGGGGGTCGTAGCTCCTGGGACACCCGACAGATGTTTTTC

j_call: TRDJ1
d_call: -
v_call: TRDV1
clone_size: -
cdr3_aa: CALGETLPTVHTDKLIF
cdr3_nt: TGTGCTCTTGGGGAAACCCTACCCACCGTCCACACCGATAAACTCATCTTT

j_call: TRDJ2
d_call: TRDD3
v_call: TRDV2
clone_size: -
cdr3_aa: CACDRVLGDFLTAQLFF
cdr3_nt: TGTGCCTGTGACAGAGTACTGGGGGATTTCTTGACAGCACAACTCTTCTTT

j_call: TRDJ3
d_call: TRDD3
v_call: TRDV2
clone_size: -
cdr3_aa: CACDTILGDTWDTLQMFF
cdr3_nt: TGTGCCTGTGACACTATACTGGGGGATACCTGGGACACCCTACAGATGTTTTTC

j_call: TRDJ3
d_call: TRDD3
v_call: TRDV2
clone_size: -
cdr3_aa: CACDNVRGDTSWDTRKMFF
cdr3_nt: TGTGCCTGTGACAATGTACGGGGGGATACCTCCTGGGACACCCGAAAGATGTTTTTC

j_call: TRDJ2
d_call: -
v_call: TRDV2
clone_size: -
cdr3_aa: CACDTVGGRDVTAQLFF
cdr3_nt: TGTGCCTGTGACACCGTTGGGGGCCGGGATGTGACCGCACAACTCTTCTTT

j_call: TRDJ1
d_call: TRDD3
v_call: TRDV2
clone_size: few
cdr3_aa: CACDIRTGGYNSLADKLIF
cdr3_nt: TGTGCCTGTGATATTCGTACTGGGGGATATAATTCGTTGGCCGATAAACTCATCTTC

j_call: TRDJ1
d_call: -
v_call: TRDV1
clone_size: few
cdr3_aa: CALGTFLRYWGSHTDKLIF
cdr3_nt: TGTGCTCTTGGGACCTTCCTACGGTACTGGGGGAGTCACACCGATAAACTCATCTTT

j_call: TRDJ3
d_call: -
v_call: TRDV2
clone_size: -
cdr3_aa: CACDTLPGDLSSWDTRQMFF
cdr3_nt: TGTGCCTGTGACACTCTTCCTGGGGATCTGAGCTCCTGGGACACCCGACAGATGTTTTTC

j_call: TRDJ3
d_call: TRDD3
v_call: TRDV2
clone_size: few
cdr3_aa: CACGLLGGGYGSWDTRQMFF
cdr3_nt: TGTGCCTGTGGACTACTAGGTGGGGGATACGGCTCCTGGGACACCCGACAGATGTTTTTC